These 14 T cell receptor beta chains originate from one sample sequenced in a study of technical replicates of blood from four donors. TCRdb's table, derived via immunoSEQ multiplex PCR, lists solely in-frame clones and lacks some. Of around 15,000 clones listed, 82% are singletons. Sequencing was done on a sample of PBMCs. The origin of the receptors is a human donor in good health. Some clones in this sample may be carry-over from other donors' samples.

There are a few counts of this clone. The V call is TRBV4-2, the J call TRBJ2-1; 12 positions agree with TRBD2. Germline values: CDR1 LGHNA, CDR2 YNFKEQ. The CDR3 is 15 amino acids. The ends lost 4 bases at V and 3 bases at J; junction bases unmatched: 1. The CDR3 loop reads CASSRTSGDYNEQFF. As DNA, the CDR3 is TGTGCCAGCAGCCGGACTAGCGGGGACTACAATGAGCAGTTCTTC.

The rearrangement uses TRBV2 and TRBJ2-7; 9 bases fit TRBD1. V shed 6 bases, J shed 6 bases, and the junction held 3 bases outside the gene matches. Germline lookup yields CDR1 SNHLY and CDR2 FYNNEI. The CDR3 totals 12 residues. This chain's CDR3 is CASRPTGGEQYF. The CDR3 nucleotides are TGTGCCAGCAGGCCGACAGGGGGCGAGCAGTACTTC.

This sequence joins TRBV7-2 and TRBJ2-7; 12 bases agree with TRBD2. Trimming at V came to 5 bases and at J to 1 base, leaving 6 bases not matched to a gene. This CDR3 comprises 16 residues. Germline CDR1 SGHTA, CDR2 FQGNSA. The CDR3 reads CASSLKGTSGSYEQYF. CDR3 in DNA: TGTGCCAGCAGCCTAAAAGGGACTAGCGGGTCCTACGAGCAGTACTTC.

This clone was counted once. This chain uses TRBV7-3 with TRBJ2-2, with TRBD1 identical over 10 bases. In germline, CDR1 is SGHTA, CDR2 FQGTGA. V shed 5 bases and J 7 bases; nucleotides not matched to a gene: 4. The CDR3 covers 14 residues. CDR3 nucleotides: TGTGCCAGCAGCACGACAGGGGGCTACGGGGAGCTGTTTTTT. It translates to CASSTTGGYGELFF. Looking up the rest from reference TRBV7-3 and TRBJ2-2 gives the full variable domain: GAGVSQTPSNKVTEKGKYVELRCDPISGHTALYWYRQSLGQGPEFLIYFQGTGAADDSGLPNDRFFAVRPEGSVSTLKIQRTERGDSAVYLCASSTTGGYGELFFGEGSRLTVL.

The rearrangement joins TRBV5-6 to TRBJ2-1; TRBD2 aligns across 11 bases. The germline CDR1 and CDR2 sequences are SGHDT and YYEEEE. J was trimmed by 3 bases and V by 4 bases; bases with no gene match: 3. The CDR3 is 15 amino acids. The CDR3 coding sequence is TGTGCCAGCAGCGCCGGGACTAGCGGCTACAATGAGCAGTTCTTC. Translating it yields CASSAGTSGYNEQFF.

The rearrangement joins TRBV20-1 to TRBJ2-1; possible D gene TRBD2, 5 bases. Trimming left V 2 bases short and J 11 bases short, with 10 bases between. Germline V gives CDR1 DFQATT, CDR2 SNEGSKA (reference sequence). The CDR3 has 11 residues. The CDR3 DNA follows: TGCAGTGCTAGATCCTTGACTAAGCAGTTCTTC. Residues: CSARSLTKQFF.

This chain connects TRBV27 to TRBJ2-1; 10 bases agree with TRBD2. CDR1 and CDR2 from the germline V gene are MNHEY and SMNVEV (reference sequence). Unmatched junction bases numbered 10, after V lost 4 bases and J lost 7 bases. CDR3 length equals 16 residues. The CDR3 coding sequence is TGTGCCAGCAGTTCTAGCGGGAGTGGGGGGTGGAATGAGCAGTTCTTC. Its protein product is CASSSSGSGGWNEQFF.

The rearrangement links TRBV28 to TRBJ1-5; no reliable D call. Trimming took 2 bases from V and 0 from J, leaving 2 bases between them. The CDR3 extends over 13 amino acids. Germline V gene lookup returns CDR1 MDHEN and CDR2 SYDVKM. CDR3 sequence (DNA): TGTGCCAGCAGTTTACATAGCAATCAGCCCCAGCATTTT. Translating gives CASSLHSNQPQHF.

The CDR3 here is CASTRFSGRGSYEQYF. The CDR3 nucleotides read TGTGCCAGCACCCGCTTCTCCGGGCGGGGGTCCTACGAGCAGTACTTC. The genes are TRBV6-4 and TRBJ2-7; 7 bases agree with TRBD2. Trimming at V came to 7 bases and at J to 1 base, leaving 13 bases not matched to a gene. The germline V gene encodes CDR1 MRHNA and CDR2 SNTAGT. The CDR3 runs 16 residues.

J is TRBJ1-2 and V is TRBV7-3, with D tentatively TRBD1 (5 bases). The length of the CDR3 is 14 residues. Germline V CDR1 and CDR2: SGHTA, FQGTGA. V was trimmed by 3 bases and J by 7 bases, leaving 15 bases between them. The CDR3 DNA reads TGTGCCAGCAGCTTTGGTAGGGGCTCCCCTGGCTACACCTTC. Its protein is CASSFGRGSPGYTF.

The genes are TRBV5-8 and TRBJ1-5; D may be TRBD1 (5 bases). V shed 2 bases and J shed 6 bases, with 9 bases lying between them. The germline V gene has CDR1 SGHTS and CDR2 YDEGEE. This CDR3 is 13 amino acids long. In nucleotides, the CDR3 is TGTGCCAGCAGCTTCGGGGGTAGTCAGCCCCAGCATTTT. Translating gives CASSFGGSQPQHF. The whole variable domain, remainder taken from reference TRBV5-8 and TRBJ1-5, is EAGVTQSPTHLIKTRGQQATLRCSPISGHTSVYWYQQALGLGLQFLLWYDEGEERNRGNFPPRFSGRQFPNYSSELNVNALELEDSALYLCASSFGGSQPQHFGDGTRLSIL.

CDR3 residues: CASSLGVGAGLYEQYF. CDR3 sequence (DNA): TGCGCCAGCAGCTTGGGGGTAGGAGCGGGACTCTACGAGCAGTACTTC. V gene TRBV5-1 combines with J gene TRBJ2-7; 7 nucleotides agree with TRBD2. This CDR3 is 16 amino acids long. Germline V lookup: CDR1 SGHRS, CDR2 YFSETQ. Trimming cost V 0 bases and J 3 bases; bases outside gene matches: 9.

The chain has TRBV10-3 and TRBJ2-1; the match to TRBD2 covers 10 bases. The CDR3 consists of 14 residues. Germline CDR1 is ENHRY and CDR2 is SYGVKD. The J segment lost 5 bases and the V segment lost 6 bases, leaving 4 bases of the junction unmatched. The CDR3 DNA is TGTGCCATCAGACCGGGACTAGCGAACAATGAGCAGTTCTTC. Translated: CAIRPGLANNEQFF.

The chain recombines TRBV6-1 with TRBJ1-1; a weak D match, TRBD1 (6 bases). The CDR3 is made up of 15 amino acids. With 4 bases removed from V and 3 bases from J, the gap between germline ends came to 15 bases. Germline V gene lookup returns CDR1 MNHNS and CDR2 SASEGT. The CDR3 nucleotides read TGTGCCAGCAGTGCAAGAGGAAACAGGGACACTGAAGCTTTCTTT. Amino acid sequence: CASSARGNRDTEAFF.